The clone carrying this TCR beta chain was observed many times. What it binds is unknown. This specimen comes from a study of breast tumors, draining lymph nodes, adjacent tissues. MiXCR, applied by TCRdb to the multiplex PCR reads, yields one record per CDR3 protein. Of 200,000 or so distinct CDR3 sequences in the sample, around 29% were seen once. Study results and caveats: Compared with lymph nodes, tumors were less diverse; compared with nontumor tissue, more. The data were judged consistent with most tumor T cells coming from lymph node and expanding in tumor.

The lymph nodes were axillary draining lymph nodes from breast cancer patients. CDR3 length: 14 amino acids. Between the trimmed V and J ends, which lost 3 bases and 0 bases, there was a span of 7 bases. Germline V gene lookup returns CDR1 KGHDR and CDR2 SFDVKD. This sequence joins TRBV24-1 and TRBJ1-2, with no clear D. The sequenced sample consisted of axillary lymph node tissue. The sequence was obtained from a female donor with breast cancer. Some clones in this sample may be carry-over from other donors' samples. The CDR3 reads CATSDHGTNYGYTF. The CDR3 nucleotides read TGTGCCACCAGTGATCACGGGACTAACTATGGCTACACCTTC.